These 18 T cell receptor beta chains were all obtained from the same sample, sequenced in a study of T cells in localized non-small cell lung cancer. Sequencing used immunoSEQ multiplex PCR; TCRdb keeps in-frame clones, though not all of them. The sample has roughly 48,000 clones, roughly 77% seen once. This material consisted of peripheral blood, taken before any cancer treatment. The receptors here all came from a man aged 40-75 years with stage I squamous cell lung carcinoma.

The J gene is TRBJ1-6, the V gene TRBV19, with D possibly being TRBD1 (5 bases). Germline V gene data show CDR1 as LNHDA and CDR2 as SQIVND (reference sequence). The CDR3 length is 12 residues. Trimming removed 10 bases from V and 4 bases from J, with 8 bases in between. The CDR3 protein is CATRQYNSPLHF. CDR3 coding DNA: TGTGCCACCCGACAGTATAATTCACCCCTCCACTTT.

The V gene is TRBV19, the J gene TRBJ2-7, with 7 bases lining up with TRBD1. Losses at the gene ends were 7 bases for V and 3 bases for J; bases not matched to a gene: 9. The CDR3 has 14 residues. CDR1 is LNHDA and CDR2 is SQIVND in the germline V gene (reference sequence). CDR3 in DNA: TGTGCCAGTAAGCCAGGGGGACATGGCTACGAGCAGTACTTC. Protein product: CASKPGGHGYEQYF.

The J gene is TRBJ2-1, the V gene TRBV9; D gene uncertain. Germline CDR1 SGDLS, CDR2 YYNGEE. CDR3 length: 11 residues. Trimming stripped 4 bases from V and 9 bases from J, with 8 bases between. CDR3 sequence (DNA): TGTGCCAGCAGCCCCGACGGTGAGCAGTTCTTC. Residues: CASSPDGEQFF.

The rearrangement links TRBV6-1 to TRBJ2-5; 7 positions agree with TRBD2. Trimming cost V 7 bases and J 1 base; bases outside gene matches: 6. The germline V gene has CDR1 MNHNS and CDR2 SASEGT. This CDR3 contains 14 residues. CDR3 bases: TGTGCCAGCAAAGGCGGGGGAGCCCAAGAGACCCAGTACTTC. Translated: CASKGGGAQETQYF.

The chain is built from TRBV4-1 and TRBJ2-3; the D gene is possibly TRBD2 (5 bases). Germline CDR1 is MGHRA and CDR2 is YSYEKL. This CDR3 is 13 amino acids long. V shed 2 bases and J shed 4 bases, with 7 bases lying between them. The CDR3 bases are TGCGCCAGCAGCCAACCCGGGGCAGATACGCAGTATTTT. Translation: CASSQPGADTQYF.

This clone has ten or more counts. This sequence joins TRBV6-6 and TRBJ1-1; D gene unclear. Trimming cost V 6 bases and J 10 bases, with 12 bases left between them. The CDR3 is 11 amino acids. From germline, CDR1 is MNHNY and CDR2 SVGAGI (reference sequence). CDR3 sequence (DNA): TGTGCCAGCAGGATCGTTGACGGAGCTTTCTTT. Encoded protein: CASRIVDGAFF.

The CDR3 DNA reads TGTGCCAGCAGCTTAGATCAGGGGGAGTCCGGCTACACCTTC. It codes for CASSLDQGESGYTF. The V gene is TRBV7-2, the J gene TRBJ1-2; TRBD1 matches at 7 bases. This CDR3 contains 14 residues. The V gene end was trimmed by 1 base and the J gene end by 8 bases; junction bases not matched to a gene: 7. Germline CDR1 is SGHTA and CDR2 is FQGNSA. Supplemented by reference TRBV7-2 and TRBJ1-2, the full variable domain reads GAGVSQSPSNKVTEKGKDVELRCDPISGHTALYWYRQSLGQGLEFLIYFQGNSAPDKSGLPSDRFSAERTGGSVSTLTIQRTQQEDSAVYLCASSLDQGESGYTFGSGTRLTVV.

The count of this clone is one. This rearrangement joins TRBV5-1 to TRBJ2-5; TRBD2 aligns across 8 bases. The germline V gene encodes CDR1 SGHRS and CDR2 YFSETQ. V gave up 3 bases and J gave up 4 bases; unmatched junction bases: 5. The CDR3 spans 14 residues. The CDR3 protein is CASSSTSGGETQYF. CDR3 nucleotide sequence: TGCGCCAGCAGCTCAACTAGCGGTGGAGAGACCCAGTACTTC. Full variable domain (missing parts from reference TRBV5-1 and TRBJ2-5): KAGVTQTPRYLIKTRGQQVTLSCSPISGHRSVSWYQQTPGQGLQFLFEYFSETQRNKGNFPGRFSGRQFSNSRSEMNVSTLELGDSALYLCASSSTSGGETQYFGPGTRLLVL.

CDR3 sequence reads: CASSGGQGLSYEQYF. Written as DNA, the CDR3 is TGTGCCAGCAGTGGGGGACAGGGCCTCTCCTACGAGCAGTACTTC. This chain connects TRBV6-1 to TRBJ2-7; 9 bases fit TRBD1. CDR3 length equals 15 residues. Germline loops: CDR1 MNHNS, CDR2 SASEGT. V gave up 4 bases and J gave up 0 bases; unmatched junction bases: 4.

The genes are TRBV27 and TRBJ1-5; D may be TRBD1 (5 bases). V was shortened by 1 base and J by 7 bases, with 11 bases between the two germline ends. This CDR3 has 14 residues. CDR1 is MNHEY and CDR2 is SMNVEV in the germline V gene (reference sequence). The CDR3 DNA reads TGTGCCAGCAGTTTATTTGGCAGGGAGCAGCCCCAGCATTTT. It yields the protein CASSLFGREQPQHF.

In DNA, the CDR3 is TGTGCCAGCAGCTTTTCTGATACAAGGGAGACCCAGTACTTC. This gives the protein CASSFSDTRETQYF. This chain connects TRBV7-8 to TRBJ2-5; D is unclear. The length of the CDR3 is 14 residues. Germline CDR1 and CDR2: SGHVS and FQNEAQ. The V and J ends lost 3 bases and 5 bases respectively, with 13 bases between them.

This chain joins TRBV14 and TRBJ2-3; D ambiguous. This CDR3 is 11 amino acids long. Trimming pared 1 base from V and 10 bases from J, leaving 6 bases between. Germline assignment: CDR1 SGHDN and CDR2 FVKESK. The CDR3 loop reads CASSQVSAQYF. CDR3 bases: TGTGCCAGCAGCCAAGTCTCAGCGCAGTATTTT.

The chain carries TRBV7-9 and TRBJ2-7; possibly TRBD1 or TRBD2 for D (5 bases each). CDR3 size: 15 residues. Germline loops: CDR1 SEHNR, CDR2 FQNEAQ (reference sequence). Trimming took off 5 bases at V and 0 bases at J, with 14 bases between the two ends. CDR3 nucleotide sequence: TGTGCCAGCAGCCCCCGGGGCGCTACCTCCTACGAGCAGTACTTC. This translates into CASSPRGATSYEQYF.

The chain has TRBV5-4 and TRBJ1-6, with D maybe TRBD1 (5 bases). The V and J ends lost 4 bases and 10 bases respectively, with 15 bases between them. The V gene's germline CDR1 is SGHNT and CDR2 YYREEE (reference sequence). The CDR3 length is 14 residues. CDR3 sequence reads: CASSPKIGDSPLHF. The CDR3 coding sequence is TGTGCCAGCAGCCCCAAGATAGGGGACTCACCCCTCCACTTT.

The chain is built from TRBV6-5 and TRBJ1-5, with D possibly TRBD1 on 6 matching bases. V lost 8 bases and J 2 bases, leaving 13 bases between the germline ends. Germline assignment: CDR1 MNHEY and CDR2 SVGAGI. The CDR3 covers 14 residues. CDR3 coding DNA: TGTGCCAGCCTCCTCGGGACACGCAATCAGCCCCAGCATTTT. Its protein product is CASLLGTRNQPQHF.

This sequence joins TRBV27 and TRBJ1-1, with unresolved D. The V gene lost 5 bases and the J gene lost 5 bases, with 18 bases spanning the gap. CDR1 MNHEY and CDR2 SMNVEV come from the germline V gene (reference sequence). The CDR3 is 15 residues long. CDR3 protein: CASSKGTTGRTEAFF. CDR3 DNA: TGTGCCAGCAGTAAGGGAACAACGGGTCGGACTGAAGCTTTCTTT.

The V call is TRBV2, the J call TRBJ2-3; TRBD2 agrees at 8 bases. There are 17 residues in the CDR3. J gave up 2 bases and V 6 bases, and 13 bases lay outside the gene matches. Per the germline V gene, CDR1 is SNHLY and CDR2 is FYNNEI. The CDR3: CASSLGTSGGSTDTQYF. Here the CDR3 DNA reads TGTGCCAGCAGCTTAGGAACTTCGGGGGGGTCCACAGATACGCAGTATTTT.

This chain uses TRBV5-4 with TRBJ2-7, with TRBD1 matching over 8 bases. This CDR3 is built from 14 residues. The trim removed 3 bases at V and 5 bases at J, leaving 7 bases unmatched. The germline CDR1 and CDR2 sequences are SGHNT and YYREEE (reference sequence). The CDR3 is CASSYYGQGDEQYF. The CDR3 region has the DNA TGTGCCAGCAGCTATTACGGACAGGGTGACGAGCAGTACTTC.